These T cell receptor beta chains were read from a single sample in a study of preoperative IRX-2 immunotherapy in early breast cancer. Profiling relied on immunoSEQ multiplex PCR, and the TCRdb table lists in-frame clones only, not all of them. Here the sample spans fewer than 40,000 clones, roughly 89% being singletons. Specimen: tumor tissue, collected after IRX-2 immunotherapy. The receptors shown here come from a human donor with breast cancer. CDR3s include the opening cysteine and the closing phenylalanine or tryptophan. The D gene is left open where the match is weak. A clone size is listed for some rows: how often the clone was seen (once, few, many), or a class if it is expanded.

j_gene: TRBJ2-1; v_gene: TRBV18; d_gene: TRBD2; abundance: NA; CDR3nt: TGTGCCAGCTCACCACTGCCGGGCGGGGGATCCAATGAGCAGTTCTTC; CDR3aa: CASSPLPGGGSNEQFF
j_gene: TRBJ2-1; v_gene: TRBV11-3; d_gene: NA; abundance: NA; CDR3nt: TGTGCCAGCAGCTTAGGGGTCAGGGGACTGGATGAGCAGTTCTTC; CDR3aa: CASSLGVRGLDEQFF
j_gene: TRBJ2-3; v_gene: TRBV16; d_gene: TRBD2; abundance: NA; CDR3nt: TGTGCCAGCAGCCGAGGACTAGCGGGCCGCACAGATACGCAGTATTTT; CDR3aa: CASSRGLAGRTDTQYF
j_gene: TRBJ2-2; v_gene: TRBV18; d_gene: NA; abundance: NA; CDR3nt: TGTGCCAGCTCACCCCGCCCTATGGGGGCCGGGGTGGACACCGGGGAGCTGTTTTTT; CDR3aa: CASSPRPMGAGVDTGELFF
j_gene: TRBJ1-5; v_gene: TRBV6-7; d_gene: NA; abundance: NA; CDR3nt: TGTGCCAGCAGTTTCTTGGGGGGCAGCAATCAGCCCCAGCATTTT; CDR3aa: CASSFLGGSNQPQHF
j_gene: TRBJ1-2; v_gene: TRBV12-2; d_gene: NA; abundance: NA; CDR3nt: TGTGCAAGTCGCTTACCCTGTGGTGGTCCAGGGACCGTTCGTGCGATAGCTAACTATGGCTACACCTTC; CDR3aa: CASRLPCGGPGTVRAIANYGYTF
j_gene: TRBJ2-1; v_gene: TRBV15; d_gene: NA; abundance: few; CDR3nt: TGTGCCACCAGCAGGGGGGGGCAATACAGTGAGCAGTTCTTC; CDR3aa: CATSRGGQYSEQFF
j_gene: TRBJ2-3; v_gene: TRBV19; d_gene: NA; abundance: NA; CDR3nt: TGTGCCAGTAGTATTCCAGGGGCGGGAGTCACAGATACGCAGTATTTT; CDR3aa: CASSIPGAGVTDTQYF
j_gene: TRBJ2-2; v_gene: TRBV11-3; d_gene: NA; abundance: NA; CDR3nt: TGTGCCAGCAGCTTAGGCGGAAGCGCGAACACCGGGGAGCTGTTTTTT; CDR3aa: CASSLGGSANTGELFF
j_gene: TRBJ1-2; v_gene: TRBV6-8; d_gene: TRBD1; abundance: NA; CDR3nt: TGTGCCAGCAGTTACTTGGGACAGGGGGCCTATGGCTACACCTTC; CDR3aa: CASSYLGQGAYGYTF
j_gene: TRBJ1-1; v_gene: TRBV6-8; d_gene: TRBD1; abundance: NA; CDR3nt: TGTGCCAGCAGTCGGGACAGGGGAGCAGCTGAAGCTTTCTTT; CDR3aa: CASSRDRGAAEAFF